Below are 22 T cell receptor beta chains sequenced from a single sample in a study of cytomegalovirus exposure and HLA in healthy donors (dated by TCRdb to about 2017). The library was produced with the immunoSEQ multiplex PCR assay. The multiplex PCR relied on a mix of 60 forward primers for TCR Vbeta segments and 13 reverse primers for TCR Jbeta segments. Sourced from immuneACCESS, this table was stored by TCRdb with only in-frame sequences that have V and J called. A share of the clones is absent; for the studies checked, an unresolved V gene accounts for under half, and the remainder has no known explanation. Within this sample are about 170,000 clones, with over 80% of them counted one time only. In total, the top ten clones hold around 2.3% of the sample. Sequencing input: PBMCs. These receptor sequences come from a male donor in good health and CMV-seronegative.

This chain uses TRBV18 with TRBJ1-5, with a weak D call TRBD1 (5 bases). Germline-derived CDR1 and CDR2 are KGHSH and LQKENI. Deletions cut 2 bases from V and 0 bases from J, with 8 bases between. The CDR3 is 15 amino acids. CDR3 nucleotide sequence: TGTGCCAGCTCACCAGTAGGGGTTAGCAATCAGCCCCAGCATTTT. As protein: CASSPVGVSNQPQHF.

The CDR3 protein is CSARGQYEQYF. CDR3 DNA: TGCAGTGCTAGAGGGCAGTACGAGCAGTACTTC. The V gene is TRBV20-1, the J gene TRBJ2-7; D unresolved. The germline V and J ends were trimmed by 1 base and 4 bases, with 5 bases remaining between them. Germline-derived CDR1 and CDR2 are DFQATT and SNEGSKA (reference sequence). This CDR3 spans 11 amino acids.

As for this clone: One end of the junction is discordant with germline, which a read error may explain. This same CDR3 is encoded by further DNA sequences in the sample. J is TRBJ1-2 and V is TRBV5-1; D is unresolved. Per the germline V gene, CDR1 is SGHRS and CDR2 is YFSETQ. The CDR3 is 12 residues long. CDR3 sequence: CASSLDGYGYTF. DNA of the CDR3: TGCGCCAGCAGTTTGGACGGCTATGGCTACACCTTC.

The CDR3 sequence: CASSSGTSGQPQHF. Here the CDR3 DNA reads TGCGCCAGCAGCTCCGGGACATCGGGTCAGCCCCAGCATTTT. The chain is built from TRBV5-1 and TRBJ1-5, with D perhaps TRBD1 (6 bases). The CDR3 covers 14 residues. Germline V gene data show CDR1 as SGHRS and CDR2 as YFSETQ. The V and J ends lost 3 bases and 6 bases respectively, with 13 bases between them.

The J gene is TRBJ2-5, the V gene TRBV6-5; TRBD2 matches 11 bases. Gene TRBJ2-7 matches the end of the DNA better, so the J call may be wrong. CDR1 and CDR2 (germline): MNHEY, SVGAGI. The CDR3 totals 15 residues. The CDR3 DNA sequence: TGTGCCAGCAGTTACTCAGGGACTAGCGGCTACGAGCAGTACTTC. This translates into CASSYSGTSGYEQYF.

This clone came up a few times. The chain is built from TRBV5-4 and TRBJ1-2; a possible D gene is TRBD1 (6 bases). Germline CDR1 is SGHNT and CDR2 is YYREEE (reference sequence). The CDR3 spans 15 residues. Trimming took 2 bases from V and 1 from J, leaving 12 bases between them. DNA of the CDR3: TGTGCCAGCAGCTTCCCCGGACAGCGTAACTATGGCTACACCTTC. It encodes CASSFPGQRNYGYTF.

The chain recombines TRBV19 with TRBJ1-2; TRBD1 agrees at 8 bases. There are 13 residues in the CDR3. Trimming took 3 bases from V and 7 from J; bases not matched to a gene: 4. Germline V gene sequence: CDR1 LNHDA, CDR2 SQIVND (reference sequence). CDR3 sequence: CASSIPGGSGYTF. The CDR3 bases are TGTGCCAGTAGTATCCCAGGGGGCTCTGGCTACACCTTC.

The gene calls are TRBV10-3 and TRBJ1-5, with a possible D match to TRBD1 (6 bases). V was shortened by 1 base and J by 4 bases, with 17 bases between the two germline ends. Germline values: CDR1 ENHRY, CDR2 SYGVKD. The CDR3 contains 17 residues. CDR3 sequence (DNA): TGTGCCATCAGTGAGTTCACAGGCCCCAGGGGAAATCAGCCCCAGCATTTT. Translating it yields CAISEFTGPRGNQPQHF.

V usage is TRBV4-3 and J usage is TRBJ2-3; D not resolved. Germline CDR1 is LGHNA and CDR2 is YSLEER. The CDR3 has 16 amino acids. Trimming left V 0 bases short and J 0 bases short, with 10 bases between. The CDR3 sequence: CASSQEGARSTDTQYF. The CDR3 nucleotides are TGCGCCAGCAGCCAAGAAGGAGCGAGGAGCACAGATACGCAGTATTTT.

This clone was seen only once. The V and J genes are TRBV27 and TRBJ2-1; D is possibly TRBD1 (5 bases). Germline lookup yields CDR1 MNHEY and CDR2 SMNVEV (reference sequence). The CDR3 spans 11 residues. Trimming removed 3 bases at V and 8 bases at J, with 5 bases between. Here the CDR3 reads CASSFRDEQFF. The CDR3 nucleotides are TGTGCCAGCAGTTTCAGGGATGAGCAGTTCTTC.

The CDR3 nucleotides are TGTGCCAGCTCAGGAGCGACGGGTGCCGGGGAGCTGTTTTTT. It yields the protein CASSGATGAGELFF. The chain carries TRBV18 and TRBJ2-2, with D hard to call. This CDR3 has 14 amino acids. Germline values: CDR1 KGHSH, CDR2 LQKENI. V was clipped by 5 bases and J by 6 bases, with 13 bases between them.

The chain combines TRBV27 with TRBJ2-7; D not certain. The ends were cut back, 5 bases at V and 2 bases at J, with 10 bases in the middle. This CDR3 is built from 13 residues. Germline V lookup: CDR1 MNHEY, CDR2 SMNVEV (reference sequence). The CDR3 bases are TGTGCCAGCAGTACCCGGGTCACCTACGAGCAGTACTTC. Residues: CASSTRVTYEQYF.

The rearrangement joins TRBV15 to TRBJ2-7, with D maybe TRBD1 (6 bases). The germline V gene encodes CDR1 LNHNV and CDR2 YYDKDF (reference sequence). Trimming cost V 3 bases and J 1 base, with 13 bases left between them. CDR3 length: 15 residues. The CDR3 DNA sequence: TGTGCCACCAGCAGGTCGGGACACACTTCCTACGAGCAGTACTTC. It translates to CATSRSGHTSYEQYF.

The genes are TRBV27 and TRBJ2-3; TRBD2 matches at 13 bases. Germline V lookup: CDR1 MNHEY, CDR2 SMNVEV (reference sequence). V lost 4 bases, J lost 5 bases, and 9 bases stayed unmatched. The CDR3 covers 17 residues. The CDR3 region is CASSSHGTSGERDTQYF. For the CDR3, the DNA is TGTGCCAGCAGTTCTCACGGGACTAGCGGGGAACGAGATACGCAGTATTTT.

This rearrangement joins TRBV6-5 to TRBJ2-7; D gene unclear. V lost 0 bases and J 3 bases, leaving 6 bases between the germline ends. CDR1 is MNHEY, CDR2 SVGAGI, per germline. The CDR3 sequence is 13 residues long. The CDR3 region has the DNA TGTGCCAGCAGTTACTCGACAAGCTACGAGCAGTACTTC. Its translation: CASSYSTSYEQYF.

J is TRBJ1-2 and V is TRBV7-8; 10 nucleotides align to TRBD1. After removal of 0 bases from V and 4 bases from J, the junction contained 8 bases not matched to a gene. The CDR3 spans 17 residues. Germline V gene data show CDR1 as SGHVS and CDR2 as FQNEAQ. The CDR3 spells CASSLARGDRGRYGYTF. DNA of the CDR3: TGTGCCAGCAGCTTAGCGCGCGGGGACAGGGGCCGCTATGGCTACACCTTC. The full variable domain, with the rest looked up from reference TRBV7-8 and TRBJ1-2, is GAGVSQSPRYKVAKRGQDVALRCDPISGHVSLFWYQQALGQGPEFLTYFQNEAQLDKSGLPSDRFFAERPEGSVSTLKIQRTQQEDSAVYLCASSLARGDRGRYGYTFGSGTRLTVV.

The V gene is TRBV7-9, the J gene TRBJ1-1; D is unclear. In germline, CDR1 is SEHNR, CDR2 FQNEAQ (reference sequence). V lost 2 bases to trimming and J lost 6 bases, with 10 bases between them. The CDR3 extends over 13 amino acids. The CDR3 spells CASSLLGGSEAFF. The CDR3 DNA follows: TGTGCCAGCAGCTTATTGGGAGGGTCTGAAGCTTTCTTT.

This clone has a single count. V usage is TRBV19 and J usage is TRBJ2-2, with 11 bases identical to TRBD1. The CDR3 covers 17 residues. The ends lost 3 bases at V and 3 bases at J; junction bases unmatched: 6. CDR1 and CDR2 from the germline V gene are LNHDA and SQIVND (reference sequence). CDR3 in amino acids: CASSIRGQGADTGELFF. The CDR3 bases are TGTGCCAGTAGTATCAGAGGACAGGGGGCTGACACCGGGGAGCTGTTTTTT.

The chain couples TRBV6-5 to TRBJ2-7; TRBD2 aligns across 9 bases. The germline CDR1 and CDR2 sequences are MNHEY and SVGAGI. The CDR3 is made up of 15 amino acids. The junction had 10 bases not matched to a gene; V was cut back by 6 bases and J by 4 bases. The CDR3 DNA reads as TGTGCCAGCAGAGCGGGGGGCCGGGAGAGGTACGAGCAGTACTTC. It codes for CASRAGGRERYEQYF.

This chain links TRBV5-5 with TRBJ2-4; a weak D match, TRBD1 (6 bases). The CDR3 covers 14 residues. CDR1 is SGHKS and CDR2 is YYEKEE in the germline V gene (reference sequence). Trimming cost V 2 bases and J 5 bases, with 11 bases left between them. The CDR3: CASSLSGVENIQYF. CDR3 coding DNA: TGTGCCAGCAGCTTATCAGGGGTGGAAAACATTCAGTACTTC.

V is TRBV4-3 and J is TRBJ2-3, with D maybe TRBD2 (7 bases). V was clipped by 4 bases and J by 2 bases, with 13 bases between them. Germline values: CDR1 LGHNA, CDR2 YSLEER. The CDR3 extends over 15 amino acids. In nucleotides, the CDR3 is TGCGCCAGCAGCCGAGGGAGGGGGGCCACAGATACGCAGTATTTT. Amino acids: CASSRGRGATDTQYF.

The chain couples TRBV9 to TRBJ1-2; weak D call: TRBD1 (5 bases). Per germline, CDR1 SGDLS and CDR2 YYNGEE. Between the trimmed V and J ends, which lost 0 bases and 0 bases, there was a span of 9 bases. This CDR3 has 15 amino acids. CDR3 region: CASSVEQGPNYGYTF. The CDR3 nucleotides are TGTGCCAGCAGCGTAGAGCAGGGTCCTAACTATGGCTACACCTTC.